This TCR beta chain was documented in a study of blood T cell repertoires in COVID-19. Study background: COVID-19 samples from acute and convalescent phases originated in the United States, Italy and Spain. Sources were T cells, B-cell-depleted T cells, or PBMCs; the material itself was cDNA or gDNA.

Original processing methods: By means of reference gene primer amplification, nucleated cell counts were estimated. This table comes from immunoSEQ multiplex PCR, and its TCRdb copy is limited to in-frame clones, with some not included. The V and J calls and clone size are taken from that table; D and trimming were inferred from the DNA. The table has fewer than 85,000 clones, roughly 70% seen once. The CDR3 has 17 amino acids. The germline CDR1 and CDR2 sequences are SGHVS and FNYEAQ. The V and J ends lost 1 base and 8 bases respectively, with 20 bases between them. The chain is built from TRBV7-6 and TRBJ1-4; a possible D gene is TRBD1 (6 bases). The sequence came from a human donor with acute or convalescent COVID-19. The donor label of this sample is uncertain. Sequencing input: peripheral blood. For the CDR3, the DNA is TGTGCCAGCAGCTTAGTACGGCCCCGGGGGGGGCTGGAAAAACTGTTTTTT. Protein sequence: CASSLVRPRGGLEKLFF.